What follows are 15 T cell receptor beta chains derived from one specimen sequenced in a study of patients and donors after allogeneic stem cell transplantation. Each CDR3 protein is one row after TCRdb ran MiXCR on the RT-PCR reads. The data hold about 960,000 distinct CDR3 sequences, with roughly 18% observed a single time. The source material was blood, either unsorted or a sorted T cell fraction (not recorded which). All receptors derive from a human donor who was either an allogeneic HSCT recipient or a stem cell or donor lymphocyte infusion donor (not recorded which). It is not recorded whose cells these are; they may come from a transplant donor.

This clonotype was counted only a few times. The chain couples TRBV20-1 to TRBJ2-1; 10 nucleotides align to TRBD2. Per germline, CDR1 DFQATT and CDR2 SNEGSKA (reference sequence). J lost 0 bases, V lost 0 bases, and 14 bases had no gene match. The CDR3 has 20 amino acids. CDR3 region: CSARDVVAGGPSSSYNEQFF. CDR3 sequence (DNA): TGCAGTGCTAGAGATGTCGTAGCGGGAGGCCCTTCTAGCTCCTACAATGAGCAGTTCTTC.

The chain combines TRBV5-5 with TRBJ2-7; 8 nucleotides match TRBD2. V lost 4 bases, J lost 5 bases, and 5 bases stayed unmatched. Per germline, CDR1 SGHKS and CDR2 YYEKEE (reference sequence). This CDR3 is 13 amino acids long. The CDR3 coding sequence is TGTGCCAGCAGCCCCTTCGGGGGGGACGAGCAGTACTTC. This gives the protein CASSPFGGDEQYF.

The gene calls are TRBV6-5 and TRBJ2-7; D gene uncertain. This CDR3 contains 17 residues. CDR1 MNHEY and CDR2 SVGAGI come from the germline V gene. V lost 3 bases and J lost 1, with 19 bases in between. The DNA of the CDR3 is TGTGCCAGCAGTTATTTTGCCCGGGCAGTCGAATCCTACGAGCAGTACTTC. Amino acids: CASSYFARAVESYEQYF.

This clonotype was counted only a few times. The junction does not match germline at one end; this may be a read error. This chain uses TRBV12-3 or TRBV12-4 with TRBJ2-7; 11 bases are shared with TRBD2. This CDR3 has 14 amino acids. CDR3 in amino acids: CASRLAGGRYEQYF. The CDR3 DNA follows: TGTGCCAGCAGGTTAGCGGGAGGGCGATACGAGCAGTACTTC.

This clonotype was detected only a few times. The chain joins TRBV20-1 to TRBJ1-2, with 8 positions matching TRBD1. This CDR3 spans 15 amino acids. Germline V lookup: CDR1 DFQATT, CDR2 SNEGSKA (reference sequence). V gave up 4 bases and J gave up 0 bases; unmatched junction bases: 7. The CDR3 DNA sequence: TGCAGTGCTACCCAGACAGGGGCCTCTAACTATGGCTACACCTTC. It codes for CSATQTGASNYGYTF.

This clonotype was seen a handful of times. The CDR3 spells CASSVGLETDTQYF. The CDR3 DNA is TGTGCCAGCAGCGTAGGCCTAGAAACAGATACGCAGTATTTT. The chain carries TRBV9 and TRBJ2-3; D is ambiguous. The V end lost 0 bases, the J end lost 3 bases, and 8 bases lay between the germline ends. In germline, CDR1 is SGDLS, CDR2 YYNGEE. The CDR3 loop spans 14 amino acids. The variable domain in full, completed from reference TRBV9 and TRBJ2-3, reads DSGVTQTPKHLITATGQRVTLRCSPRSGDLSVYWYQQSLDQGLQFLIQYYNGEERAKGNILERFSAQQFPDLHSELNLSSLELGDSALYFCASSVGLETDTQYFGPGTRLTVL.

This clonotype was counted a few times. The chain carries TRBV7-9 and TRBJ2-7, with a tentative D call TRBD1 (6 bases). V shed 4 bases and J shed 5 bases, with 12 bases lying between them. The V gene's germline CDR1 is SEHNR and CDR2 FQNEAQ (reference sequence). CDR3 length equals 13 residues. The CDR3 loop reads CASSSPAGDEQYF. In DNA form, the CDR3 reads TGTGCCAGCAGCTCACCGGCAGGGGACGAGCAGTACTTC.

The CDR3 reads CASSLGLASGIPYNEQFF. The CDR3 DNA sequence: TGTGCCAGCAGCTTAGGTTTGGCTAGCGGGATCCCCTACAATGAGCAGTTCTTC. The V and J genes are TRBV11-2 and TRBJ2-1; 9 bases agree with TRBD2. This CDR3 is 18 amino acids long. Germline V gene sequence: CDR1 SGHAT, CDR2 FQNNGV. Germline trimming cut 1 base from V and 2 bases from J; bases unmatched to any gene: 9. The full variable domain, with the rest looked up from reference TRBV11-2 and TRBJ2-1, is EAGVAQSPRYKIIEKRQSVAFWCNPISGHATLYWYQQILGQGPKLLIQFQNNGVVDDSQLPKDRFSAERLKGVDSTLKIQPAKLEDSAVYLCASSLGLASGIPYNEQFFGPGTRLTVL.

The V and J genes are TRBV19 and TRBJ2-1, with TRBD2 as a possible D gene (6 bases). Germline V lookup: CDR1 LNHDA, CDR2 SQIVND (reference sequence). Trimming removed 6 bases at V and 8 bases at J, with 17 bases between. The CDR3 length is 14 residues. The CDR3 DNA reads as TGTGCCAGTAGATTAGGCGGCGGGAACGATGAGCAGTTCTTC. It translates to CASRLGGGNDEQFF.

This rearrangement joins TRBV3-1 to TRBJ1-1; D remains unclear. Germline V gives CDR1 LGHDT, CDR2 YNNKEL (reference sequence). Trimming removed 4 bases from V and 6 bases from J, with 15 bases in between. The CDR3 contains 14 residues. CDR3 in amino acids: CASSPGWVRAEAFF. The CDR3 nucleotides are TGTGCCAGCAGCCCCGGCTGGGTAAGGGCTGAAGCTTTCTTT.

The chain employs TRBV20-1 and TRBJ2-1, with a tentative D call TRBD2 (6 bases). V lost 0 bases and J lost 9, with 12 bases in between. Germline CDR1 DFQATT, CDR2 SNEGSKA (reference sequence). This CDR3 has 13 residues. The CDR3 DNA is TGCAGTGCTAGAGATACGAGGGGAGGTGAGCAGTTCTTC. It translates to CSARDTRGGEQFF.

The V and J genes are TRBV4-3 and TRBJ1-1, with a weak D call TRBD1 (6 bases). V was clipped by 0 bases and J by 2 bases, with 16 bases between them. The CDR3 spans 17 residues. The germline CDR1 and CDR2 sequences are LGHNA and YSLEER. The CDR3 reads CASSQDMAGRGNTEAFF. The DNA of the CDR3 is TGCGCCAGCAGCCAAGATATGGCTGGCAGGGGCAACACTGAAGCTTTCTTT.

The chain employs TRBV20-1 and TRBJ2-5; 9 bases fit TRBD2. Germline V gives CDR1 DFQATT, CDR2 SNEGSKA (reference sequence). The CDR3 contains 17 residues. The trim removed 1 base at V and 5 bases at J, leaving 14 bases unmatched. CDR3 region: CSARGRPLAGERETQYF. The CDR3 bases are TGCAGTGCTAGAGGTCGACCTTTAGCGGGAGAGCGGGAGACCCAGTACTTC.

The CDR3 sequence: CASSEALQGNGYTF. CDR3 coding DNA: TGTGCCAGCAGTGAAGCGCTTCAGGGCAATGGCTACACCTTC. V gene TRBV2 combines with J gene TRBJ1-2, with a weak D call TRBD1 (5 bases). Between the trimmed V and J ends, which lost 0 bases and 6 bases, there was a span of 11 bases. Germline V CDR1 and CDR2: SNHLY, FYNNEI. The CDR3 runs 14 residues.

This clonotype occurred many times. The CDR3 reads CAISGQGETQYF. The DNA of the CDR3 is TGTGCCATCAGTGGACAGGGAGAGACCCAGTACTTC. V is TRBV10-3 and J is TRBJ2-5; 7 nucleotides match TRBD1. V lost 4 bases to trimming and J lost 4 bases; unmatched junction nucleotides: 0. The CDR3 extends over 12 amino acids. Germline CDR1 is ENHRY and CDR2 is SYGVKD.